Reported below is one TCR beta chain. Its antigen is undetermined. The data were taken from a study of CD8+ T cells in alopecia areata. This sample's treatment: oral pan-JAK inhibitor, 5-10 mg twice daily. PBMCs yielded sorted CD4+ and CD8+ T cells. cDNA reverse transcribed from extracted RNA served as the sequencing template. The assay was immunoSEQ multiplex PCR, and TCRdb's table has in-frame clones only and misses some. The sample shows 200,000 to 250,000 clones, less than 45% of them seen only once. Overall study findings and caveats: Tofacitinib significantly brought down scalp clonality and expanded CD8+ clones among top 100.

V shed 4 bases, J shed 2 bases, and the junction held 11 bases outside the gene matches. This CDR3 is 16 amino acids long. Looked up from germline, CDR1 is SGHRS and CDR2 is YFSETQ. This rearrangement joins TRBV5-1 to TRBJ2-5, with 7 bases identical to TRBD2. The origin of this receptor is a human donor with alopecia areata. The sample was CD4+ T cells sorted from blood, taken at approximately week 37, from a patient treated with tofacitinib. The CDR3 loop is CASSPRLAEPQETQYF. The CDR3 nucleotides read TGCGCCAGCAGCCCAAGACTAGCAGAGCCTCAAGAGACCCAGTACTTC.